This T cell receptor (beta chain) was sequenced for a study of T cell changes during pregnancy in multiple sclerosis. Sequenced by immunoSEQ multiplex PCR; TCRdb stores in-frame clones only, minus some. Of 55,000 to 70,000 clones detected, under 95% appear once; the ten largest clones hold approximately 1.5%. The CDR3 sequence is 11 residues long. Looked up from germline, CDR1 is SEHNR and CDR2 is FQNEAQ (reference sequence). Trimming left V 5 bases short and J 4 bases short, with 6 bases between. The V and J genes are TRBV7-9 and TRBJ2-7; D is undetermined. This sample comprised peripheral blood, obtained in the second trimester of pregnancy. The TCR comes from a female donor in good health, enrolled as a control in a pregnancy study. This chain's CDR3 is CASSHKYEQYF. The CDR3 nucleotides read TGTGCCAGCAGCCACAAATACGAGCAGTACTTC. The variable domain in full, completed from reference TRBV7-9 and TRBJ2-7, reads DTGVSQNPRHKITKRGQNVTFRCDPISEHNRLYWYRQTLGQGPEFLTYFQNEAQLEKSRLLSDRFSAERPKGSFSTLEIQRTEQGDSAMYLCASSHKYEQYFGPGTRLTVT.